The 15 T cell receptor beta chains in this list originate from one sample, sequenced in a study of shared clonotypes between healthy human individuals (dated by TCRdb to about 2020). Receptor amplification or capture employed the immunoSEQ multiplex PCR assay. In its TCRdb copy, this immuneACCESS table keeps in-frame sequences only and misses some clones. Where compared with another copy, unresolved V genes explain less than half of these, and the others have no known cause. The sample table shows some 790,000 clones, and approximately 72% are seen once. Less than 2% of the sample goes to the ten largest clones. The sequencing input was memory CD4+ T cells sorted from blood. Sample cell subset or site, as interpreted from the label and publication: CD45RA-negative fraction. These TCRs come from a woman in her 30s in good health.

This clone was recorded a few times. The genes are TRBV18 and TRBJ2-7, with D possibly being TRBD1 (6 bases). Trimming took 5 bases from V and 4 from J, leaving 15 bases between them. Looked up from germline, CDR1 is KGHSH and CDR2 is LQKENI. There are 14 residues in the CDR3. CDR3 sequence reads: CASSTWTESYEQYF. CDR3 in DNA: TGTGCCAGCTCAACCTGGACAGAGTCTTACGAGCAGTACTTC.

CDR3 DNA: TGTGCCAGCAGGGTAGCGGGAGGGCCGAGGGATACGCAGTATTTT. Amino acids: CASRVAGGPRDTQYF. The chain carries TRBV5-4 and TRBJ2-3, with 11 bases aligning to TRBD2. V trimming: 5 bases; J trimming: 6 bases; junction bases outside the gene matches: 8. This CDR3 has 15 amino acids. Germline V gene sequence: CDR1 SGHNT, CDR2 YYREEE (reference sequence).

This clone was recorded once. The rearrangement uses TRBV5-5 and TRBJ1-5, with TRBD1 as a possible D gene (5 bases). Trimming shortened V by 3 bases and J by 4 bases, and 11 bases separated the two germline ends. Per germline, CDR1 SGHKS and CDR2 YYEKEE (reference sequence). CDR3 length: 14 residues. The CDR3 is CASSWGEINQPQHF. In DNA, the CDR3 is TGTGCCAGCAGCTGGGGGGAGATAAATCAGCCCCAGCATTTT.

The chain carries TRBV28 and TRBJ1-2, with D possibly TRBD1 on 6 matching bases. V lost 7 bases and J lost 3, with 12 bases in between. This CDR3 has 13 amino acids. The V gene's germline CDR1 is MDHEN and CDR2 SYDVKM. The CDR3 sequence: CASNRGGDYGYTF. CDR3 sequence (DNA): TGTGCCAGCAACCGAGGGGGGGACTATGGCTACACCTTC.

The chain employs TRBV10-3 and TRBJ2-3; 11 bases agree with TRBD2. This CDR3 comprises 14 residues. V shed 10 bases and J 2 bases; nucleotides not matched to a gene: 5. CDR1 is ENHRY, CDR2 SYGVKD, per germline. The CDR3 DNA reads TGTGCCACCGGGACTAGCGGCTACACAGATACGCAGTATTTT. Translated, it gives CATGTSGYTDTQYF.

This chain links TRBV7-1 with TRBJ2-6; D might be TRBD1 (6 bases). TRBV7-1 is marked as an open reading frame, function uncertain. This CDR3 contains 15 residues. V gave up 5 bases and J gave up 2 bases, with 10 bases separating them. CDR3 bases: TGTGCCAGCAGCCGCCCAGGGGCTGGGGCCAACGTCCTGACTTTC. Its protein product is CASSRPGAGANVLTF.

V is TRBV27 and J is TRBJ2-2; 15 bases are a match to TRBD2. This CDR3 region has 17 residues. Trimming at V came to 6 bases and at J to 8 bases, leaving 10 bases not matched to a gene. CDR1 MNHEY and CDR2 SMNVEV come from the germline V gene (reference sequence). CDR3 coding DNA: TGTGCCAGCAGAAAACCGGGACTAGCGGGAGGACTAGGGGAGCTGTTTTTT. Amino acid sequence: CASRKPGLAGGLGELFF.

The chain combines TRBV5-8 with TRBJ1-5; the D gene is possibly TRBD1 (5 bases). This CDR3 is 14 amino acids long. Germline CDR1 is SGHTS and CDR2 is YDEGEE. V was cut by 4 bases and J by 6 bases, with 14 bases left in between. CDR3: CASSPPFGGQPQHF. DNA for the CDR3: TGTGCCAGCAGCCCTCCCTTTGGGGGTCAGCCCCAGCATTTT.

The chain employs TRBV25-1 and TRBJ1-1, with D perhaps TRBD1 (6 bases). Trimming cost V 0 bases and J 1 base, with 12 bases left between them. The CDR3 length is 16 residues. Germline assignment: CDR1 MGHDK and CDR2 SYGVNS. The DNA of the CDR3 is TGTGCCAGCAGTGAATACGGAGGACAGAAGAACACTGAAGCTTTCTTT. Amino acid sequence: CASSEYGGQKNTEAFF.

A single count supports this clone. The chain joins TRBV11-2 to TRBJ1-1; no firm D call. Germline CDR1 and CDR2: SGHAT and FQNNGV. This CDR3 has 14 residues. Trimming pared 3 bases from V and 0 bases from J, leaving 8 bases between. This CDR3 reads CASSFFPMNTEAFF. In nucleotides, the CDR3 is TGTGCCAGCAGCTTTTTTCCGATGAACACTGAAGCTTTCTTT.

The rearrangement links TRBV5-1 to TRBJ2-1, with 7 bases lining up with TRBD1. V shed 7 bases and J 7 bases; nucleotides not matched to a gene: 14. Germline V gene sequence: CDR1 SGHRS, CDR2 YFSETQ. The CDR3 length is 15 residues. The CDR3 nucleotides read TGCGCCAGCGGGGGACAGCGTTCTTATGAGAATGAGCAGTTCTTC. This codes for CASGGQRSYENEQFF.

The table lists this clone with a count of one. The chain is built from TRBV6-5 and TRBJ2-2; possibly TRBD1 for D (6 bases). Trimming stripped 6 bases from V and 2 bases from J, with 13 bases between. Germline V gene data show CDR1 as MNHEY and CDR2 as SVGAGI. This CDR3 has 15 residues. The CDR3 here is CASSPTGLNTGELFF. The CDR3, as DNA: TGTGCCAGCAGCCCTACAGGGCTCAACACCGGGGAGCTGTTTTTT.

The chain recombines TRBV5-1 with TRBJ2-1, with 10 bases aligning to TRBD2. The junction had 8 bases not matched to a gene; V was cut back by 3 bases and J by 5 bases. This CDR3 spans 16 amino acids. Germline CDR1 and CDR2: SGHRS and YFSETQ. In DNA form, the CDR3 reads TGCGCCAGCAGCTCGGTTCCTAGCGGGAGACACAATGAGCAGTTCTTC. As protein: CASSSVPSGRHNEQFF.

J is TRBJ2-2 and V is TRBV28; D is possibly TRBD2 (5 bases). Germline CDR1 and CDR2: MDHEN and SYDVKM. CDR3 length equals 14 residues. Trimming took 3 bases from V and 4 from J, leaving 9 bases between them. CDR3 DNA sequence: TGTGCCAGCAGTTTGAGGGATATCACCGGGGAGCTGTTTTTT. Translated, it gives CASSLRDITGELFF.

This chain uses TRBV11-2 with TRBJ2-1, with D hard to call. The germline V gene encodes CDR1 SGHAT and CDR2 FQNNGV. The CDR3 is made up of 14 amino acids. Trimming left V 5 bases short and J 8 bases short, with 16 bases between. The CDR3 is CASSQSLVGDEQFF. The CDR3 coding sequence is TGTGCCAGCAGCCAAAGCCTAGTGGGCGATGAGCAGTTCTTC.